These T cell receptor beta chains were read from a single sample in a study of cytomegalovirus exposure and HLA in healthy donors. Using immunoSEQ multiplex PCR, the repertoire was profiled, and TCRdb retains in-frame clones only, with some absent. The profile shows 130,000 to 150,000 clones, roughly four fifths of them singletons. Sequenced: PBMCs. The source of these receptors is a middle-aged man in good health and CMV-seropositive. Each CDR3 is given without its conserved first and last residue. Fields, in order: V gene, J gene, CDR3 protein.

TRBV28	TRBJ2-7	ASSSQRAGRSYEQY
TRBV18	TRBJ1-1	ASLRMNTEAF
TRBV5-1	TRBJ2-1	ASSGTTNNEQF
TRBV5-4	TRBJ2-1	AGKRAGGNDNEQF
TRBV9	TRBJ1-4	ASSVGPGTNEKLF
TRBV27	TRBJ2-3	ASSLRTAVGWDTQY
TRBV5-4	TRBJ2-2	ASSEWGLAANTGELF
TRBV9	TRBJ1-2	ASSNQRQHGYT
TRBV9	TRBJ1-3	ASSEQKAGGNTIY
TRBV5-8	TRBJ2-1	ASSLGQGAIIDEQF
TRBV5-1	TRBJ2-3	ASSLPGASDTQY
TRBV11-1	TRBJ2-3	ASSVTSGGTDTQY
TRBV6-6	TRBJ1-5	ASARGLGGPPH
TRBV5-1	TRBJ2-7	ASSSGTEPYEQY
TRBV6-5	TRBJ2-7	ASSYRKTSGRYEQY
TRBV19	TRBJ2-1	ASSRERETYNEQF
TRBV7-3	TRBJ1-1	ASSHGQGGTEAF
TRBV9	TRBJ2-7	ASSVSSGRGEQY
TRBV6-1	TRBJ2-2	ASSGYTGELF
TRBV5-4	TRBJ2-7	ASSLGTSGRIYEQY
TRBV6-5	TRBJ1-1	ASSKGQGGTEAF
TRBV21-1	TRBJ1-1	ASSKVGTGGAMNTEAF
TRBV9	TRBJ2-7	ASSASPSGRRNEQY
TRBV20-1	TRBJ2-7	SARDSYEQY
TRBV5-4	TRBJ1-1	ASSLQGNTEAF
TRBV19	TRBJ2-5	ASSTHRSETQY
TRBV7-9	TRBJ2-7	ASSQTKGAPSYEQY
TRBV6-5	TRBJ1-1	ASSYDRGTEAF
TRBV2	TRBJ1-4	ASSGTGTGLYLF
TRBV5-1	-	ASSLLGYEQY
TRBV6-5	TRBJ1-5	ASSITGGFNQPQH
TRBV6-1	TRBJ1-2	ASSGLTETNYGYT
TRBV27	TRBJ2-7	ASSFGGVEQY
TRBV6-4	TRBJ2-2	ASSLRTETGELF
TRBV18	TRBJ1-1	ASSPTSRDTEAF
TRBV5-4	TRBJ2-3	ASSGAAFSTDTQY
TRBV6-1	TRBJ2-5	ASRDIAGRETQY
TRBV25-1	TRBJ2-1	ASSEELAAYNEQF
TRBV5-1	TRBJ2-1	ASSMSAGGGGEQF
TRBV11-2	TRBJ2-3	ASSDISLAGSSTDTQY
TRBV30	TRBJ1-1	AWTLTGVMTEAF
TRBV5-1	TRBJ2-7	ASSHGLAYEQY
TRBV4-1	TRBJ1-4	ASSQGGTAPNEKLF
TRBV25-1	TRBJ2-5	ASSAEAGGPETQY
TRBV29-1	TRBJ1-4	SVPSPLGSTNEKLF
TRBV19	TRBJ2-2	ASSIVAGARELF
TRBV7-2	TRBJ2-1	ASRKQGGGSYNEQF
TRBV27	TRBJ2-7	ASSSRLAPRYEQY
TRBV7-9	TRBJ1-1	ASSLRTGRNTEAF
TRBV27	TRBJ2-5	ASSWSNQETQY
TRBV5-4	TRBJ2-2	ASSSDSGGNTGELF
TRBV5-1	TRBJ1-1	ASSLDSGVNTEAF
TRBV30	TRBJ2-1	AWSTGARRNEQF
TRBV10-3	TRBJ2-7	AISESPGEQY
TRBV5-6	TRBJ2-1	ASSLIASGRGSEQF
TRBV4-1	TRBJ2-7	ASSQNPQGYEQY
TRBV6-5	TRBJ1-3	ASSYSAAGNTIY